Listed below are T cell receptor beta chains from one sample, sequenced in a study of vaccination effects on CD4 cells after COVID-19. Their antigens remain unidentified. Data came from immunoSEQ multiplex PCR; TCRdb stores just in-frame clones and leaves some out. The table records roughly 15,000 clones, 60% to 85% of them present only once. The sequences come from CD4+ T cells from PBMCs cultured with SARS-CoV-2 spike peptides, collected after COVID-19 vaccination. These TCRs come from a human donor who had a prior SARS-CoV-2 infection. Each CDR3 is given with its conserved first and last residue. The D gene is left open where the match is weak. A clone size is listed for some rows: how often the clone was seen (once, few, many), or a class if it is expanded.

j_gene | v_gene | d_gene | abundance | CDR3aa | CDR3nt
TRBJ1-2 | TRBV27 | TRBD1 | NA | CASSSGGYGYTF | TGTGCCAGCAGTTCAGGGGGGTACGGCTACACCTTC
TRBJ2-2 | TRBV7-9 | NA | once | CASSLAWGLLTGELFF | TGTGCCAGCAGCTTAGCGTGGGGCTTACTCACCGGGGAGCTGTTTTTT
TRBJ1-1 | TRBV5-4 | NA | NA | CASSLTGTEAFF | TGTGCCAGCAGCTTGACCGGCACTGAAGCTTTCTTT
TRBJ1-1 | TRBV27 | TRBD1 | NA | CASSRLPLQGGNTEAFF | TGTGCCAGCAGTAGACTCCCCTTACAGGGGGGTAACACTGAAGCTTTCTTT
TRBJ2-7 | TRBV5-1 | TRBD2 | NA | CASSLHTSGTYEQYF | TGCGCCAGCAGTTTACATACTAGCGGAACGTACGAGCAGTACTTC
TRBJ2-7 | TRBV7-2 | NA | NA | CASSSGPWYEQYF | TGTGCCAGCAGCTCAGGCCCATGGTACGAGCAGTACTTC
TRBJ1-3 | TRBV19 | NA | NA | CASCGPGPMSSGNTIYF | TGTGCCAGTTGTGGGCCCGGGCCGATGAGCTCTGGAAACACCATATATTTT
TRBJ2-3 | TRBV6-5 | NA | NA | CASCGSSRTDTQYF | TGTGCCAGCTGCGGATCCTCCCGCACAGATACGCAGTATTTT
TRBJ1-1 | TRBV24-1 | NA | NA | CATSDSGVREAFF | TGTGCCACCAGTGACTCCGGGGTAAGAGAAGCTTTCTTT
TRBJ2-3 | TRBV30 | NA | NA | CAWSRSLSDTQYF | TGTGCCTGGAGTCGGTCTCTCTCGGATACGCAGTATTTT
TRBJ2-7 | TRBV11-3 | TRBD2 | NA | CASSLGGGGHEQYF | TGTGCCAGCAGCTTAGGCGGGGGAGGCCACGAGCAGTACTTC
TRBJ2-7 | TRBV6-7 | TRBD2 | NA | CASSYSPLCGSTPYEQYF | TGTGCCAGCAGTTACTCCCCCCTCTGCGGGAGTACTCCCTACGAGCAGTACTTC
TRBJ1-2 | TRBV10-3 | NA | few | CAISEGRGRDGYTF | TGTGCCATCAGTGAGGGCAGGGGAAGGGATGGCTACACCTTC
TRBJ1-5 | TRBV20-1 | NA | NA | CSASPVNSNQPQHF | TGCAGTGCTAGTCCGGTAAATAGCAATCAGCCCCAGCATTTT
TRBJ1-5 | TRBV11-2 | TRBD1 | NA | CASSLGQGSQPQHF | TGTGCCAGCAGCTTAGGACAGGGGAGTCAGCCCCAGCATTTT
TRBJ2-1 | TRBV5-1 | NA | NA | CASSLAAQMNEQFF | TGCGCCAGCAGCTTGGCCGCGCAGATGAATGAGCAGTTCTTC
TRBJ2-7 | TRBV6-5 | NA | NA | CASSYSDPGRYGQYF | TGTGCCAGCAGTTACTCGGACCCGGGGCGGTACGGGCAGTACTTC
TRBJ2-2 | TRBV5-1 | TRBD1 | NA | CASSLAWTGTNTGELFF | TGCGCCAGCAGCTTGGCCTGGACAGGAACGAACACCGGGGAGCTGTTTTTT
TRBJ1-1 | TRBV19 | NA | NA | CASSIDRQDRTGAFF | TGTGCCAGTAGTATAGATCGACAGGATCGGACGGGAGCTTTCTTT
TRBJ1-2 | TRBV4-3 | NA | few | CASSQDFGSRAYYGYTF | TGCGCCAGCAGCCAAGATTTTGGGAGCCGAGCCTACTATGGCTACACCTTC
TRBJ1-3 | TRBV5-1 | NA | NA | CASSSGSTGNTIYF | TGCGCCAGCAGCTCCGGGAGTACTGGAAACACCATATATTTT
TRBJ2-7 | TRBV7-2 | TRBD1 | NA | CASSSGQGASEQYF | TGTGCCAGCAGCTCGGGACAGGGGGCTAGCGAGCAGTACTTC
TRBJ2-3 | TRBV10-3 | TRBD2 | once | CAGKLGAGEDTQYF | TGTGCCGGGAAGTTAGGTGCGGGGGAGGATACGCAGTATTTT
TRBJ2-3 | TRBV5-4 | TRBD2 | NA | CASSFLAGGGVDTQYF | TGTGCCAGCAGCTTCTTAGCGGGAGGGGGTGTAGATACGCAGTATTTT
TRBJ1-2 | TRBV2 | NA | few | CASSGQRDPGYTF | TGTGCCAGCAGTGGACAGCGGGACCCTGGCTACACCTTC
TRBJ2-3 | TRBV19 | NA | NA | CASSQARASTDTQYF | TGTGCCAGCAGCCAGGCGAGGGCTAGCACAGATACGCAGTATTTT
TRBJ2-1 | TRBV10-3 | TRBD1 | NA | CAIGRQGSHNEQFF | TGTGCCATCGGTAGACAGGGGTCTCACAATGAGCAGTTCTTC
TRBJ1-4 | TRBV15 | TRBD1 | NA | CATSPRGQGSREKLFF | TGTGCCACCAGCCCCAGGGGACAGGGCTCACGAGAAAAACTGTTTTTT
TRBJ2-3 | TRBV7-3 | NA | NA | CASSLTPPSTQYF | TGTGCCAGCAGCTTAACTCCCCCTTCTACGCAGTATTTT
TRBJ2-3 | TRBV24-1 | NA | once | CATREGTPGPDTQYF | TGTGCCACCAGAGAGGGGACACCTGGGCCAGATACGCAGTATTTT
TRBJ2-5 | TRBV3-1/TRBV3-2 | TRBD2 | NA | CASSPGLAGGPRETQYF | TGTGCCAGCAGCCCAGGACTAGCGGGAGGGCCTCGGGAGACCCAGTACTTC
TRBJ2-6 | TRBV10-3 | NA | once | CAISETGRSPGANVLTF | TGTGCCATCAGTGAGACGGGGAGATCCCCCGGGGCCAACGTCCTGACTTTC
TRBJ2-5 | TRBV13 | TRBD2 | NA | CASSLSLAGAYQETQYF | TGTGCCAGCAGCTTATCCCTAGCGGGGGCGTACCAAGAGACCCAGTACTTC
TRBJ2-7 | TRBV12-1 | NA | NA | CASSKRGCFGLADLYEQYF | TGTGCCAGCAGCAAAAGGGGGTGTTTTGGACTAGCGGATCTATACGAGCAGTACTTC
TRBJ2-1 | TRBV30 | NA | NA | CAWSVFRGSTYNEQFF | TGTGCCTGGAGTGTATTCCGTGGGAGTACCTACAATGAGCAGTTCTTC
TRBJ2-5 | TRBV3-1/TRBV3-2 | TRBD2 | NA | CASSPTSAQETQYF | TGTGCCAGCAGCCCGACTAGCGCACAAGAGACCCAGTACTTC
TRBJ2-7 | TRBV7-9 | NA | NA | CASSPGWTEQYF | TGTGCCAGCAGCCCCGGATGGACAGAGCAGTACTTC
TRBJ2-1 | TRBV4-2 | TRBD2 | NA | CASSPMSGRASNEQFF | TGTGCCAGCAGCCCCATGAGCGGGAGGGCCTCCAATGAGCAGTTCTTC
TRBJ2-7 | TRBV18 | TRBD2 | NA | CASSPGLVRSSYEQYF | TGTGCCAGCTCACCAGGACTAGTGAGGAGCTCCTACGAGCAGTACTTC
TRBJ2-3 | TRBV11-1 | NA | NA | CASSLVVDTQYF | TGTGCCAGCAGCTTAGTTGTGGATACGCAGTATTTT
TRBJ2-5 | TRBV5-6 | NA | NA | CASGPETQYF | TGTGCCAGCGGGCCGGAGACCCAGTACTTC
TRBJ2-1 | TRBV6-4 | NA | NA | CASSDHPSSYNEQFF | TGTGCCAGCAGTGACCATCCTTCGTCCTACAATGAGCAGTTCTTC
TRBJ1-1 | TRBV15 | NA | NA | CATTSQGWSVNTEAFF | TGTGCCACCACATCACAGGGATGGTCAGTGAACACTGAAGCTTTCTTT
TRBJ2-2 | TRBV10-3 | TRBD2 | NA | CAISGGLAGSGELFF | TGTGCCATCAGTGGGGGACTAGCGGGATCCGGGGAGCTGTTTTTT
TRBJ1-5 | TRBV7-9 | NA | few | CASSLTGLYQPQHF | TGTGCCAGCAGCCTTACAGGGTTATATCAGCCCCAGCATTTT
TRBJ1-1 | TRBV7-8 | NA | NA | CASYALWTTNTEAFF | TGTGCCAGCTACGCCCTTTGGACAACGAACACTGAAGCTTTCTTT